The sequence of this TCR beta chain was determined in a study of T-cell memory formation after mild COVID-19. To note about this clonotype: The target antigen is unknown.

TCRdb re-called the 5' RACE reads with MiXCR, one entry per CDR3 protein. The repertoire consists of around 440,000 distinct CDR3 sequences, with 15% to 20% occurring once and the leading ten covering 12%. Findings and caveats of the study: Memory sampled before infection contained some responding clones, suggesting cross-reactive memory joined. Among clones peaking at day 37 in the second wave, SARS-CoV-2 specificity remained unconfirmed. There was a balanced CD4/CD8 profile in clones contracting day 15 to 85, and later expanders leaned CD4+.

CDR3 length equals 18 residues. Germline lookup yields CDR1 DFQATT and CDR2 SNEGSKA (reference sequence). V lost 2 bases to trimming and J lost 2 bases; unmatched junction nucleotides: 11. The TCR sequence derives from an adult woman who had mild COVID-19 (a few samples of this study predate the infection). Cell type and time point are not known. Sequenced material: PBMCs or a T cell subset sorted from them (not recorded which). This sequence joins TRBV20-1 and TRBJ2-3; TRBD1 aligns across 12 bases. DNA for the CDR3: TGCAGTGCTAGACCGTACCGGGACAGGGGGCCCTTCACAGATACGCAGTATTTT. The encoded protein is CSARPYRDRGPFTDTQYF.